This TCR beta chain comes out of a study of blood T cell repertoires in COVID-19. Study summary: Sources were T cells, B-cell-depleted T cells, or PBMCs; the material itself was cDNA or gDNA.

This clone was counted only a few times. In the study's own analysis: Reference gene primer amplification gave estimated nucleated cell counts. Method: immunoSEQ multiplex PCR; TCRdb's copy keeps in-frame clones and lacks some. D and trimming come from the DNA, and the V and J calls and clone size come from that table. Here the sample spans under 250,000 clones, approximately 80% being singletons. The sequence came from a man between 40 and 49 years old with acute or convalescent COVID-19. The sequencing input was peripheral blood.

The CDR3: CASSRGTGDYNEQFF. For the CDR3, the DNA is TGTGCCAGCAGCCGAGGGACAGGGGACTACAATGAGCAGTTCTTC. The rearrangement uses TRBV4-2 and TRBJ2-1, with 10 bases fitting TRBD1. In germline, CDR1 is LGHNA, CDR2 YNFKEQ. Trimming took 4 bases from V and 3 from J; bases not matched to a gene: 3. There are 15 residues in the CDR3.